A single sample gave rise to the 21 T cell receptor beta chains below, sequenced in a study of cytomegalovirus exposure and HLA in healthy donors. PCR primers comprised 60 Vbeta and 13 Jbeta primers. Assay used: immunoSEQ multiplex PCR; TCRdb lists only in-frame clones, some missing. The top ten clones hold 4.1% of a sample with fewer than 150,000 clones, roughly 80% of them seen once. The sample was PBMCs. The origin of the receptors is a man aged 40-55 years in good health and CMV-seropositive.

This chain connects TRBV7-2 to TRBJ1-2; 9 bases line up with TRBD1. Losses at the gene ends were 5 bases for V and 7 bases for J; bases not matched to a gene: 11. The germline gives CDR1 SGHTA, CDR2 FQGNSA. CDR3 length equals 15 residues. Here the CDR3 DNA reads TGTGCCAGCAGCCGCACCGGGACAGGGACCAGTGGCTACACCTTC. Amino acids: CASSRTGTGTSGYTF.

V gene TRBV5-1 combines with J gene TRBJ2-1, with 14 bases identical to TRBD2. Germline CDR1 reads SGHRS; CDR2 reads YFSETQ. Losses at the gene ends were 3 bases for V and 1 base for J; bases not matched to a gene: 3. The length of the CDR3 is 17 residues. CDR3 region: CASSWGLAGVSYNEQFF. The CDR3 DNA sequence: TGCGCCAGCAGCTGGGGACTAGCGGGGGTATCCTACAATGAGCAGTTCTTC.

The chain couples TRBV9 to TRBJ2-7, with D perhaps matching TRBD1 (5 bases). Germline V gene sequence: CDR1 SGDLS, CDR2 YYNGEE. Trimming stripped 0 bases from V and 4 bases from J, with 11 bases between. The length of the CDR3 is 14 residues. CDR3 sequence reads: CASSVGAGQYEQYF. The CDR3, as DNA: TGTGCCAGCAGCGTAGGGGCAGGGCAGTACGAGCAGTACTTC.

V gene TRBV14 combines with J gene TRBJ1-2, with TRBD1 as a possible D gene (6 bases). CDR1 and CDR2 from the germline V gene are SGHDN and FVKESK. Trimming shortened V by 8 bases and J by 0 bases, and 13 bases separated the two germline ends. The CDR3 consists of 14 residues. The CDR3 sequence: CASLRGDTNYGYTF. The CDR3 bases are TGTGCCAGCCTCCGAGGGGACACTAACTATGGCTACACCTTC.

The CDR3 bases are TGCGCCAGCAGCTTCAATTATAGACAGGGGTTAAGCTTAGTCCCGAACACTGAAGCTTTCTTT. It specifies CASSFNYRQGLSLVPNTEAFF. The gene calls are TRBV5-1 and TRBJ1-1; 8 nucleotides line up with TRBD1. The CDR3 runs to 21 residues. The V gene end was trimmed by 2 bases and the J gene end by 1 base; junction bases not matched to a gene: 22. The germline V gene has CDR1 SGHRS and CDR2 YFSETQ.

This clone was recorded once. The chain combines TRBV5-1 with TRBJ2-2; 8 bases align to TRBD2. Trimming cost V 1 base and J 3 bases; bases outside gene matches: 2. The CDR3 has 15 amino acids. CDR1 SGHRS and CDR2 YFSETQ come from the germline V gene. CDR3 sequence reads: CASSLRGGDTGELFF. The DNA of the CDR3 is TGCGCCAGCAGCTTGCGGGGGGGCGACACCGGGGAGCTGTTTTTT.

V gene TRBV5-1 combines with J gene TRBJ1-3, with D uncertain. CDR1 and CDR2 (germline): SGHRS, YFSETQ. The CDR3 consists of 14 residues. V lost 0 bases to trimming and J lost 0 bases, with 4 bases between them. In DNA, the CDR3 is TGCGCCAGCAGCTTGGGCGACTCTGGAAACACCATATATTTT. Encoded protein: CASSLGDSGNTIYF. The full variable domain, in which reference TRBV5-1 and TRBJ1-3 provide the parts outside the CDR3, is KAGVTQTPRYLIKTRGQQVTLSCSPISGHRSVSWYQQTPGQGLQFLFEYFSETQRNKGNFPGRFSGRQFSNSRSEMNVSTLELGDSALYLCASSLGDSGNTIYFGEGSWLTVV.

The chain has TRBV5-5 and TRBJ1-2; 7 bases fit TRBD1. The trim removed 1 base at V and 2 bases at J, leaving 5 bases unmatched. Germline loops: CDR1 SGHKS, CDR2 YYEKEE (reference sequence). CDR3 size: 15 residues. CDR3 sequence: CASSLKGGANYGYTF. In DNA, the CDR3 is TGTGCCAGCAGCTTGAAAGGGGGCGCCAACTATGGCTACACCTTC.

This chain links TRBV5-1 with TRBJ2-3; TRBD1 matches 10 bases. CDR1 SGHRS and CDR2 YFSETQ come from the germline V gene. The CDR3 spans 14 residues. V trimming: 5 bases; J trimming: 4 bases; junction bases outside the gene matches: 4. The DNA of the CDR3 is TGCGCCAGCAGTCCGGGACAGGGGCCAGATACGCAGTATTTT. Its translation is CASSPGQGPDTQYF.

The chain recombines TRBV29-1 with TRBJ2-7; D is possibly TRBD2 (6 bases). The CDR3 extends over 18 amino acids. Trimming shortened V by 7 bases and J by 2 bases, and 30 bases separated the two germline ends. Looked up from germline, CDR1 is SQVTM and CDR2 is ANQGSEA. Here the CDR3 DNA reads TGCAGCGCATGGACTGGGGGTATCGGGACTCTAAGGACCTACGAGCAGTACTTC. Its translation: CSAWTGGIGTLRTYEQYF.

The CDR3 DNA reads TGTGCCGGCCAAGGGATCCTAGCGGACTATAGCTCCTACAATGAGCAGTTCTTC. It encodes CAGQGILADYSSYNEQFF. The rearrangement uses TRBV30 and TRBJ2-1; TRBD2 agrees at 7 bases. This CDR3 has 18 amino acids. From germline, CDR1 is GTSNPN and CDR2 SVGIG (reference sequence). V lost 8 bases, J lost 0 bases, and 19 bases stayed unmatched. Based on the CDR3 plus reference TRBV30 and TRBJ2-1, the full variable domain is SQTIHQWPATLVQPVGSPLSLECTVEGTSNPNLYWYRQAAGRGLQLLFYSVGIGQISSEVPQNLSASRPQDRQFILSSKKLLLSDSGFYLCAGQGILADYSSYNEQFFGPGTRLTVL.

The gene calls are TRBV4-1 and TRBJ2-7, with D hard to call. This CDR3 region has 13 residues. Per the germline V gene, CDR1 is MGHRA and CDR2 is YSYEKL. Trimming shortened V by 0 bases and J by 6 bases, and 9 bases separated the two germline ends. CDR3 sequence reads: CASSQDQRSEQYF. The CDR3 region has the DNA TGCGCCAGCAGCCAAGATCAGAGGAGCGAGCAGTACTTC.

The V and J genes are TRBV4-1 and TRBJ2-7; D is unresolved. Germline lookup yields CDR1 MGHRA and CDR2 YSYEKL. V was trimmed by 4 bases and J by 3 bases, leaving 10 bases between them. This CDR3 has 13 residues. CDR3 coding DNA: TGCGCCAGCAGCCTAACGGGTAGCTACGAGCAGTACTTC. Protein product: CASSLTGSYEQYF.

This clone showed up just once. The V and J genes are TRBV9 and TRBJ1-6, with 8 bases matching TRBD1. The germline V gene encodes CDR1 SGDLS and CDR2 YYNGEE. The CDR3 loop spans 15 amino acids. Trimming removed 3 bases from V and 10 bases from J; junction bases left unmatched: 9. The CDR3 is CASSERTGLQSPLHF. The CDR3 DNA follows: TGTGCCAGCAGCGAGAGGACAGGGCTTCAGTCACCCCTCCACTTT.

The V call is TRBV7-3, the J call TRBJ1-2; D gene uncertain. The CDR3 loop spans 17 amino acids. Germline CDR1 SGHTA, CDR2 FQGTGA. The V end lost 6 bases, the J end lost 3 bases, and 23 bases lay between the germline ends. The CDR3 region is CASSDPQFRNVDYGYTF. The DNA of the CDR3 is TGTGCCAGCAGTGACCCACAGTTTCGGAACGTCGACTATGGCTACACCTTC.

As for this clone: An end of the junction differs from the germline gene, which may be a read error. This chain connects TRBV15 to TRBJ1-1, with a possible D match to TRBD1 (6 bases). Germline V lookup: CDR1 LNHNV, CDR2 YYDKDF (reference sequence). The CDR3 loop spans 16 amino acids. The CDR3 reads CAPSPRHREMNTEAFF. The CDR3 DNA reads TGTGCCCCCAGCCCCCGCCACAGGGAAATGAACACTGAAGCTTTCTTT. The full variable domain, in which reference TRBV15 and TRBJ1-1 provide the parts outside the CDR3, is DAMVIQNPRYQVTQFGKPVTLSCSQTLNHNVMYWYQQKSSQAPKLLFHYYDKDFNNEADTPDNFQSRRPNTSFCFLDIRSPGLGDTAMYLCAPSPRHREMNTEAFFGQGTRLTVV.

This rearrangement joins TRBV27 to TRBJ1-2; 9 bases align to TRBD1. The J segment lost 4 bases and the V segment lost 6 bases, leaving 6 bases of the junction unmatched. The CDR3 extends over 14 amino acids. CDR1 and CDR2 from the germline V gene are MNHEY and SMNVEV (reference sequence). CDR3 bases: TGTGCCAGCAGAACAGGGGGCGCAAGCTATGGCTACACCTTC. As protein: CASRTGGASYGYTF.

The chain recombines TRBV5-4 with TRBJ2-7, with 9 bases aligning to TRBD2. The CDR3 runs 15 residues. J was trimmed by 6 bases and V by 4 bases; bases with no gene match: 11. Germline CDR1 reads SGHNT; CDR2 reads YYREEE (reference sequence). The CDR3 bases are TGTGCCAGCAGCGTCTCTAGCGGGGAGGTAGGCGAGCAGTACTTC. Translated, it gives CASSVSSGEVGEQYF.

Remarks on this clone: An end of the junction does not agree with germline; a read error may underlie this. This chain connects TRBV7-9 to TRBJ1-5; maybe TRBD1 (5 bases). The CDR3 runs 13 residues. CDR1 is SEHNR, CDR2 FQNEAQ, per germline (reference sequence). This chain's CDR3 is CSSSPPGGQPQHF. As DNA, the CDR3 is TGTTCCAGCAGCCCCCCCGGGGGTCAGCCCCAGCATTTT.

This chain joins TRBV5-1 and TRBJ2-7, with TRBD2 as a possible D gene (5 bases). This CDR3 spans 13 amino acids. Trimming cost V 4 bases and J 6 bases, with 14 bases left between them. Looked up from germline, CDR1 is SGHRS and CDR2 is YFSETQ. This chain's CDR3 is CASSRKEDSEQYF. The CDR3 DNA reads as TGCGCCAGCAGCCGGAAGGAGGATAGCGAGCAGTACTTC.

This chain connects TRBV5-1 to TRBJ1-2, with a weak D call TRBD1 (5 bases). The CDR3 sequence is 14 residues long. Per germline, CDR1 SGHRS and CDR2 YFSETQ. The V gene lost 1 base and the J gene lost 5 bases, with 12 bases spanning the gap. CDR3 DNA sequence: TGCGCCAGCAGCTTGACGGGGACTTGGTATGGCTACACCTTC. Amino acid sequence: CASSLTGTWYGYTF.